These T cell receptor beta chains were read from a single sample in a study of response to subunit inactivated influenza vaccine. Each CDR3 protein is one row after TCRdb ran MiXCR on the RT-PCR reads. The sample has about 520,000 distinct CDR3 sequences, approximately 7.8% seen once. This sample comprised PBMCs from blood, obtained about 24 months after vaccination. Receptors were obtained from a man in his fifties or sixties who received an inactivated influenza vaccine. Each CDR3 is given with its conserved first and last residue. The D gene is left open where the match is weak. Expanded clones are given a class, and other clones once, few, many or no size at all.

TRBJ1-2	15	.	TRBV6-1	few	CASSPPGRANYGYTF	TGTGCCAGCAGTCCACCGGGGCGGGCTAACTATGGCTACACCTTC
TRBJ2-1	16	TRBD2	TRBV5-1	.	CASSLTSGGSNNEQFF	TGCGCCAGCAGCCTCACTAGCGGGGGGTCCAACAATGAGCAGTTCTTC
TRBJ2-7	15	TRBD2	TRBV7-2	.	CASRPGLAGEYEQYF	TGTGCCAGCAGGCCCGGACTAGCGGGAGAATACGAGCAGTACTTC
TRBJ2-5	10	.	TRBV20-1	few	CSAQKETQYF	TGCAGTGCACAGAAAGAGACCCAGTACTTC
TRBJ2-1	15	TRBD1	TRBV10-3	.	CAITHGQGLYNEQFF	TGTGCCATCACCCATGGACAGGGGCTATACAATGAGCAGTTCTTC
TRBJ2-3	14	.	TRBV4-3	few	CASSQDSFTDTQYF	TGCGCCAGCAGCCAAGACAGTTTCACAGATACGCAGTATTTT
TRBJ1-2	14	.	TRBV6-2/TRBV6-3	many	CATTYSTMGYGYTF	TGTGCCACTACCTACTCGACGATGGGATATGGCTACACCTTC
TRBJ2-4	16	.	TRBV6-2/TRBV6-3	few	CASSYSGIVAKNIQYF	TGTGCCAGCAGTTACTCCGGGATCGTAGCCAAAAACATTCAGTACTTC
TRBJ1-4	13	TRBD1	TRBV20-1	few	CSASRGLNEKLFF	TGCAGTGCTAGCAGGGGGCTTAATGAAAAACTGTTTTTT
TRBJ2-7	15	TRBD1	TRBV11-3	.	CASSLLGTGGYEQYF	TGTGCCAGCAGCTTGTTGGGGACAGGTGGCTACGAGCAGTACTTC
TRBJ2-1	15	.	TRBV10-3	.	CAISEIDSSYNEQFF	TGTGCCATCAGTGAAATTGACAGCTCCTACAATGAGCAGTTCTTC
TRBJ2-3	12	.	TRBV11-2	many	CASSLTGDTQYF	TGTGCCAGCAGCTTAACGGGGGATACGCAGTATTTT
TRBJ2-5	18	TRBD1	TRBV5-1	.	CASSLTLGQGAKWETQYF	TGCGCCAGCAGCTTGACCCTGGGACAGGGGGCGAAGTGGGAGACCCAGTACTTC
TRBJ1-5	13	.	TRBV12-3/TRBV12-4	many	CASSAAGNQPQHF	TGTGCCAGCAGTGCCGCGGGGAATCAGCCCCAGCATTTT
TRBJ1-5	22	.	TRBV6-2/TRBV6-3	few	CASSYGHRVAGARGPASQPQHF	TGTGCCAGCAGTTACGGGCACAGGGTAGCGGGTGCAAGGGGACCAGCAAGTCAGCCCCAGCATTTT
TRBJ1-4	19	.	TRBV5-1	many	CASSSWPPLPLVKTEKLFF	TGCGCCAGCAGCTCCTGGCCCCCTCTCCCACTCGTGAAAACTGAAAAACTGTTTTTT
TRBJ1-3	13	.	TRBV7-6	few	CASSFGGRNTIYF	TGTGCCAGCAGCTTCGGGGGTAGAAACACCATATATTTT
TRBJ2-1	15	.	TRBV4-2	many	CASSQTANSYNEQFF	TGTGCCAGCAGCCAAACGGCGAACTCCTACAATGAGCAGTTCTTC